Detailed here is one TCR beta chain. While infection was still active, Seattle patients were enrolled and then followed longitudinally. Authors' analysis steps: How many nucleated cells were present was estimated from reference gene primer amplification. Measured with immunoSEQ multiplex PCR; TCRdb has only the in-frame clones, and not every one. V, J and clone size are taken as reported in that table, and D and trimming were inferred from the DNA itself. The sample shows over 70,000 clones, about nine tenths of them seen only once. This sample was taken from a study of blood T cell repertoires in COVID-19. Across the study: Samples came from the United States, Italy and Spain, spanning acute and convalescent COVID-19.

After removal of 2 bases from V and 2 bases from J, the junction contained 9 bases not matched to a gene. This CDR3 region has 16 residues. Germline assignment: CDR1 MDHEN and CDR2 SYDVKM. This sequence joins TRBV28 and TRBJ2-7, with 7 bases matching TRBD2. This TCR came from a man aged 18 to 30 with COVID-19, enrolled during active disease. The sequenced material came from peripheral blood. DNA of the CDR3: TGTGCCAGCAGTTTAGAGTTGGCGGGGGAGGCCTACGAGCAGTACTTC. Protein: CASSLELAGEAYEQYF.